The 21 T cell receptor beta chains listed next were all sequenced from one sample in a study of beta chain features in type 1 diabetes. Their target antigens are unknown. Study-wide results and limits: Among patients with Type 1 diabetes, TCRB CDR3s were moderately but significantly shorter in every one of the four CD4+ subsets.

Of the isolated RNA, all was reverse transcribed, and so the sequenced material was expressed TCRB transcripts. Some clones are missing from TCRdb's copy, which holds only in-frame ones; the method was immunoSEQ multiplex PCR. The sample shows 15,000 to 17,000 clones, around two thirds of them seen only once. Sequenced material: Tregs from blood. Every receptor here comes from a man aged 25 to 40 with type 1 diabetes.

The chain employs TRBV10-2 and TRBJ2-1; 11 positions match TRBD1. This CDR3 comprises 16 residues. V lost 4 bases and J lost 0; bases outside the gene matches: 2. Germline V gives CDR1 WSHSY, CDR2 SAAADI. The CDR3 spells CASSAGQGASYNEQFF. Written as DNA, the CDR3 is TGCGCCAGCAGTGCCGGACAGGGGGCCTCCTACAATGAGCAGTTCTTC.

The chain is built from TRBV6-1 and TRBJ1-5; D unclear. V lost 1 base and J 1 base, leaving 17 bases between the germline ends. CDR1 is MNHNS and CDR2 is SASEGT in the germline V gene. The CDR3 is 18 amino acids. The CDR3 reads CASSEGQVIGSSNQPQHF. The CDR3 DNA sequence: TGTGCCAGCAGTGAAGGTCAGGTAATTGGGAGCAGCAATCAGCCCCAGCATTTT.

This clone showed up just a few times. V gene TRBV6-5 combines with J gene TRBJ1-2, with TRBD1 as a possible D gene (6 bases). The ends were cut back, 6 bases at V and 1 base at J, with 9 bases in the middle. Germline CDR1 MNHEY, CDR2 SVGAGI. The CDR3 totals 13 residues. The CDR3 loop is CASRTGLNYGYTF. CDR3 DNA: TGTGCCAGCAGGACAGGACTTAACTATGGCTACACCTTC.

This clone has a single count. The V call is TRBV18, the J call TRBJ1-1; no clear D gene. CDR3 length equals 14 residues. V lost 0 bases to trimming and J lost 6 bases, with 11 bases between them. Germline CDR1 KGHSH, CDR2 LQKENI. CDR3 nucleotides: TGTGCCAGCTCACCACCGATATCCGGGGCTGAAGCTTTCTTT. Its translation is CASSPPISGAEAFF.

To note about this clone: This same CDR3 is encoded by further DNA sequences in the sample. The V call is TRBV2, the J call TRBJ1-6; D gene unclear. The CDR3 runs 16 residues. Between the trimmed V and J ends, which lost 1 base and 4 bases, there was a span of 11 bases. Germline CDR1 and CDR2: SNHLY and FYNNEI. The CDR3 region is CASSEGSRGYNSPLHF. The CDR3 DNA sequence: TGTGCCAGCAGTGAAGGTTCGCGGGGATATAATTCACCCCTCCACTTT.

This sequence joins TRBV4-2 and TRBJ2-6; D is ambiguous. This CDR3 comprises 17 residues. Trimming took 1 base from V and 1 from J, leaving 11 bases between them. Germline V CDR1 and CDR2: LGHNA, YNFKEQ. CDR3 protein: CASSQASVWSGANVLTF. CDR3 DNA: TGTGCCAGCAGCCAAGCTTCAGTCTGGTCTGGGGCCAACGTCCTGACTTTC.

This clone was detected once. This chain uses TRBV10-3 with TRBJ2-3; possibly TRBD1 for D (6 bases). Trimming cost V 8 bases and J 2 bases, with 11 bases left between them. Germline CDR1 is ENHRY and CDR2 is SYGVKD. The CDR3 has 13 amino acids. CDR3 sequence reads: CAIEDSNTDTQYF. The DNA of the CDR3 is TGTGCCATCGAGGACAGTAACACAGATACGCAGTATTTT.

This rearrangement joins TRBV23-1 to TRBJ2-4; 8 bases match TRBD1. TRBV23-1 is classed as an ORF, of uncertain function. The CDR3 sequence is 20 residues long. The V segment lost 0 bases and the J segment 0 bases; nucleotides outside the gene matches: 13. DNA of the CDR3: TGCGCCAGCAGTCAATCGGGGCCCCCCGGGACAGGCCTAGCCAAAAACATTCAGTACTTC. Translating gives CASSQSGPPGTGLAKNIQYF.

The chain recombines TRBV30 with TRBJ2-2; maybe TRBD2 (5 bases). Germline lookup yields CDR1 GTSNPN and CDR2 SVGIG (reference sequence). This CDR3 is 13 amino acids long. With 0 bases removed from V and 5 bases from J, the gap between germline ends came to 7 bases. CDR3 residues: CAWSVGGTGELFF. For the CDR3, the DNA is TGTGCCTGGAGTGTAGGCGGGACCGGGGAGCTGTTTTTT.

V and J are TRBV7-9 and TRBJ2-4, with TRBD2 as a possible D gene (5 bases). CDR3 length: 18 amino acids. CDR1 and CDR2 (germline): SEHNR, FQNEAQ (reference sequence). V was pared by 5 bases and J by 0 bases, with 20 bases between. The CDR3 loop reads CASSPRTWTSLAKNIQYF. CDR3 DNA sequence: TGTGCCAGCAGCCCAAGGACCTGGACTTCGTTAGCCAAAAACATTCAGTACTTC.

The CDR3 DNA sequence: TGCGCCAGCAGCTTGCTGGCAGGGCCCAGCTCCTACGAGCAGTACTTC. Translating gives CASSLLAGPSSYEQYF. V is TRBV5-1 and J is TRBJ2-7; a possible D gene is TRBD1 (5 bases). CDR3 size: 16 residues. V lost 1 base to trimming and J lost 0 bases, with 14 bases between them. CDR1 and CDR2 from the germline V gene are SGHRS and YFSETQ.

The chain employs TRBV11-2 and TRBJ1-4, with 7 bases identical to TRBD1. Germline trimming cut 5 bases from V and 6 bases from J; bases unmatched to any gene: 12. CDR1 and CDR2 from the germline V gene are SGHAT and FQNNGV. The CDR3 contains 16 residues. The CDR3 sequence is CASSHPVQGVDEKLFF. The CDR3 region has the DNA TGTGCCAGCAGCCATCCGGTTCAGGGGGTGGATGAAAAACTGTTTTTT.

This chain joins TRBV7-9 and TRBJ1-1, with 7 bases fitting TRBD1. Trimming cost V 5 bases and J 4 bases; bases outside gene matches: 4. Germline values: CDR1 SEHNR, CDR2 FQNEAQ (reference sequence). CDR3 length equals 13 residues. CDR3 nucleotides: TGTGCCAGCAGCCAGGGGGGTAGCACTGAAGCTTTCTTT. Amino acids: CASSQGGSTEAFF.

This clone was seen more than once but under ten times. The chain has TRBV19 and TRBJ1-3; D might be TRBD1 (6 bases). V dropped 10 bases and J dropped 3 bases, with 13 bases sitting between them. There are 13 residues in the CDR3. Germline V gives CDR1 LNHDA, CDR2 SQIVND (reference sequence). CDR3 sequence reads: CATHRVNGNTIYF. The CDR3 nucleotides are TGTGCCACCCACAGGGTTAATGGAAACACCATATATTTT.

V usage is TRBV6-1 and J usage is TRBJ2-4; D is possibly TRBD2 (6 bases). The CDR3 covers 15 residues. Trimming removed 3 bases at V and 5 bases at J, with 14 bases between. Germline CDR1 and CDR2: MNHNS and SASEGT. Here the CDR3 DNA reads TGTGCCAGCAGTGAGTTCCCGGGGGTGGAAAACATTCAGTACTTC. Translation: CASSEFPGVENIQYF.

The chain combines TRBV4-1 with TRBJ2-3, with D unresolved. This CDR3 is 15 amino acids long. With 0 bases removed from V and 2 bases from J, the gap between germline ends came to 9 bases. Looked up from germline, CDR1 is MGHRA and CDR2 is YSYEKL. This CDR3 reads CASSQEAADTDTQYF. In DNA form, the CDR3 reads TGCGCCAGCAGCCAAGAGGCGGCAGACACAGATACGCAGTATTTT.

The chain couples TRBV6-5 to TRBJ2-1; TRBD2 might be the D (6 bases). The germline CDR1 and CDR2 sequences are MNHEY and SVGAGI. V dropped 4 bases and J dropped 12 bases, with 22 bases sitting between them. This CDR3 region has 15 residues. As DNA, the CDR3 is TGTGCCAGCAGTTTTGGGGGGAGAGGTATTAGCCCGCAGTTCTTC. It encodes CASSFGGRGISPQFF.

This chain uses TRBV29-1 with TRBJ2-1; D possibly corresponds to TRBD2 (6 bases). This CDR3 spans 14 amino acids. The germline V and J ends were trimmed by 7 bases and 1 base, with 14 bases remaining between them. Germline V gene data show CDR1 as SQVTM and CDR2 as ANQGSEA. The CDR3 reads CSASTEGSYNEQFF. CDR3 coding DNA: TGCAGCGCTTCGACGGAGGGGTCCTACAATGAGCAGTTCTTC.

The genes are TRBV19 and TRBJ2-7, with 9 positions matching TRBD2. Germline V gives CDR1 LNHDA, CDR2 SQIVND (reference sequence). The CDR3 runs to 19 residues. The J segment lost 0 bases and the V segment lost 5 bases, leaving 17 bases of the junction unmatched. CDR3 sequence (DNA): TGTGCCAGTAGTCCCCAAGGTCTAGCGGGACATGGTAGCTCCTACGAGCAGTACTTC. This translates into CASSPQGLAGHGSSYEQYF.

The chain combines TRBV7-8 with TRBJ2-5, with D perhaps matching TRBD1 (5 bases). Germline loops: CDR1 SGHVS, CDR2 FQNEAQ. V was pared by 4 bases and J by 5 bases, with 11 bases between. This CDR3 has 13 residues. This chain's CDR3 is CASSSGFRETQYF. In DNA, the CDR3 is TGTGCCAGCAGCTCAGGGTTTAGGGAGACCCAGTACTTC.

Relative to its sample, this clone is medium-sized. The J gene is TRBJ2-3, the V gene TRBV18, with 14 bases that match TRBD2. V shed 2 bases, J shed 6 bases, and the junction held 4 bases outside the gene matches. The CDR3 contains 16 residues. Germline V lookup: CDR1 KGHSH, CDR2 LQKENI. CDR3 protein: CASSPSGLAGVDTQYF. CDR3 coding DNA: TGTGCCAGCTCACCATCGGGACTAGCGGGAGTCGATACGCAGTATTTT.